Described below is a single TCR beta chain sequence and its context. No antigen is known for it. V gave up 5 bases and J gave up 5 bases, with 15 bases separating them. There are 14 residues in the CDR3. Germline V gene lookup returns CDR1 GTSNPN and CDR2 SVGIG (reference sequence). These data belong to a study of T cell responses to AZD1222 COVID-19 vaccine. General study results and limits: Only a handful of AZD1222 recipients, roughly six in all, had baseline seropositivity.

Sequenced by immunoSEQ multiplex PCR; TCRdb stores in-frame clones only, minus some. This table has 180,000 or so clones, over 90% appearing once. The chain has TRBV30 and TRBJ1-4; D might be TRBD1 (5 bases). The sequence derives from an adult who received the AZD1222 COVID-19 vaccine. The sample in question was peripheral blood, obtained 28 days after the second AZD1222 dose. This CDR3 reads CAWDGRGGNEKLFF. The CDR3 DNA reads as TGTGCCTGGGACGGTCGGGGGGGAAATGAAAAACTGTTTTTT.